These 6 T cell receptor beta chains originate from one sample sequenced in a study of T cells in Graves' hyperthyroidism and ophthalmopathy. Amplified TCR beta CDR3 regions came from RNA transcripts. HTBI primers were used for first-round RT-PCR of the TCR CDR3. MiXCR was run by TCRdb on the multiplex PCR reads, yielding one entry per CDR3 protein. The repertoire holds hundreds of thousands of distinct CDR3 sequences, with about 19% as singletons. The material sequenced was blood. The source is a man aged 50-60 years with Graves' ophthalmopathy.

This clonotype was observed at least ten times. CDR3 in amino acids: CSASREVVGYTF. The CDR3 DNA follows: TGCAGTGCTTCCAGGGAGGTGGTGGGCTACACCTTC. V and J are TRBV20-1 and TRBJ1-2; possible D gene TRBD1, 5 bases. Germline V gene sequence: CDR1 DFQATT, CDR2 SNEGSKA (reference sequence). This CDR3 is 12 amino acids long. V lost 5 bases and J 8 bases, leaving 15 bases between the germline ends.

This clonotype was detected many times. The CDR3 DNA sequence: TGTGCCAGCAGTATGGACTTAGCCTACGAGCAGTACTTC. Protein sequence: CASSMDLAYEQYF. The rearrangement links TRBV7-8 to TRBJ2-7; tentative D call: TRBD2 (5 bases). The V gene lost 6 bases and the J gene lost 2 bases, with 11 bases spanning the gap. Germline-derived CDR1 and CDR2 are SGHVS and FQNEAQ. The CDR3 length is 13 residues.

This CDR3 reads CAWTPSGTGELFF. In DNA form, the CDR3 reads TGTGCCTGGACCCCATCGGGTACCGGGGAGCTGTTTTTT. This chain uses TRBV30 with TRBJ2-2, with D unclear. The germline V gene has CDR1 GTSNPN and CDR2 SVGIG (reference sequence). V was trimmed by 4 bases and J by 5 bases, leaving 11 bases between them. The CDR3 consists of 13 residues.

This clonotype was counted at least ten times. V is TRBV7-8 and J is TRBJ2-5, with 7 bases fitting TRBD2. CDR3 size: 15 residues. V lost 5 bases to trimming and J lost 5 bases; unmatched junction nucleotides: 11. Per germline, CDR1 SGHVS and CDR2 FQNEAQ. The DNA for the CDR3 is TGTGCCAGCAGCCGAGCCACTAGCGAACGGGAGACCCAGTACTTC. Translating gives CASSRATSERETQYF.

The rearrangement uses TRBV7-3 and TRBJ2-2; 7 bases are a match to TRBD1. CDR3 length: 14 amino acids. Germline lookup yields CDR1 SGHTA and CDR2 FQGTGA. The junction had 6 bases not matched to a gene; V was cut back by 7 bases and J by 4 bases. CDR3 region: CASTPTGSTGELFF. Here the CDR3 DNA reads TGTGCCAGCACCCCGACAGGGAGCACCGGGGAGCTGTTTTTT.

The chain combines TRBV19 with TRBJ2-1, with a possible D match to TRBD1 (6 bases). Looked up from germline, CDR1 is LNHDA and CDR2 is SQIVND (reference sequence). V lost 5 bases to trimming and J lost 9 bases, with 14 bases between them. This CDR3 region has 13 residues. This CDR3 is CASSETGQGEQFF. CDR3 bases: TGTGCCAGTAGTGAGACAGGCCAGGGTGAGCAGTTCTTC.